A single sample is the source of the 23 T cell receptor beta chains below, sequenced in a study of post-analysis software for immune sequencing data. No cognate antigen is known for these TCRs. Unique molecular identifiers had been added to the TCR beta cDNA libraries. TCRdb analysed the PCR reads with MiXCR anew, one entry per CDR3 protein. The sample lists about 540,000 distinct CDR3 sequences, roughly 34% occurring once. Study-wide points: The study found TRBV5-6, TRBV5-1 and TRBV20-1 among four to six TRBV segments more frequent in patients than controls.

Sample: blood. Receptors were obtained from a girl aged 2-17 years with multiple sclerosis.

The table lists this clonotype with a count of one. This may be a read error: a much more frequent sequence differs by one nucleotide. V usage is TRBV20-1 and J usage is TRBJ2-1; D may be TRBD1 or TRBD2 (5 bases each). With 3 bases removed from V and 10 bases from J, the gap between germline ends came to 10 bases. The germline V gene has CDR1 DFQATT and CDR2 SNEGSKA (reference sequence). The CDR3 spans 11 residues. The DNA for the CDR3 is TGCAGTGCTAGTGGGACCTACGAGCAGTTCTTC. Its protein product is CSASGTYEQFF.

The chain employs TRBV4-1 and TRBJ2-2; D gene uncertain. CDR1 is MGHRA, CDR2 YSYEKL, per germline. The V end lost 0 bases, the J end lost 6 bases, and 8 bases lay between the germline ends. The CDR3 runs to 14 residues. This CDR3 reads CASSQEVLAGELFF. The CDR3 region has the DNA TGCGCCAGCAGCCAAGAAGTCCTCGCCGGGGAGCTGTTTTTT.

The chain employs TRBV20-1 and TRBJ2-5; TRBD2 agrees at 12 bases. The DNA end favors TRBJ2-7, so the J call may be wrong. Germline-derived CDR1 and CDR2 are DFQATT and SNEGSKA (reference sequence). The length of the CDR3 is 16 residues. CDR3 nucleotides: TGCAGTGCTAGCAGCCCTAGCGGGGGGGTATCCTACGAGCAGTACTTC. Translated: CSASSPSGGVSYEQYF.

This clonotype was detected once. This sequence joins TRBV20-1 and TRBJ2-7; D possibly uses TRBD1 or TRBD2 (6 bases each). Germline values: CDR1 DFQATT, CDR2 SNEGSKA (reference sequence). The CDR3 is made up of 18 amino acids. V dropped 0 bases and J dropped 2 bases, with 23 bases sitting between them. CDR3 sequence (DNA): TGCAGTGCTAGAGATCGGGGATATAGGAGGGGGGAAACCTACGAGCAGTACTTC. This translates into CSARDRGYRRGETYEQYF.

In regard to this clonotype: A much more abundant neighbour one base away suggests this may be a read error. The CDR3, as DNA: TGTGCCATGGGGAGCGAAAGCTATGGCTACACCTTC. It yields the protein CAMGSESYGYTF. The chain combines TRBV10-3 with TRBJ1-2; the D is unclear. This CDR3 comprises 12 residues. Germline CDR1 reads ENHRY; CDR2 reads SYGVKD. V lost 9 bases and J 4 bases, leaving 12 bases between the germline ends.

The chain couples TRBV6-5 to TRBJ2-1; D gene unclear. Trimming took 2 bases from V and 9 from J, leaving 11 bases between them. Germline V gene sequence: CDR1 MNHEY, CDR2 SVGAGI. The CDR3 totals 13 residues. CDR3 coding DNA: TGTGCCAGCAGTTACGTGGTGGGTGGTGAGCAGTTCTTC. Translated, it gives CASSYVVGGEQFF.

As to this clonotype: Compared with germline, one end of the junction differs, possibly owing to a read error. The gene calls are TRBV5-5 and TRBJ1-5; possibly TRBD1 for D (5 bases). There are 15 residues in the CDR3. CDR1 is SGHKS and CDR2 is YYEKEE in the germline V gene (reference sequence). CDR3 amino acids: CASSLWDALDQPQNF. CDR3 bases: TGTGCCAGCAGCTTGTGGGACGCCCTGGATCAGCCCCAGAATTTT.

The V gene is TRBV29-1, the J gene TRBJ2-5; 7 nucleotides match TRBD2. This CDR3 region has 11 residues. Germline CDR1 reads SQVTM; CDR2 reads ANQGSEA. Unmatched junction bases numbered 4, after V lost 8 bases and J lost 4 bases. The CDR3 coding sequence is TGCAGCTTATGGGAGGGAGAGACCCAGTACTTC. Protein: CSLWEGETQYF.

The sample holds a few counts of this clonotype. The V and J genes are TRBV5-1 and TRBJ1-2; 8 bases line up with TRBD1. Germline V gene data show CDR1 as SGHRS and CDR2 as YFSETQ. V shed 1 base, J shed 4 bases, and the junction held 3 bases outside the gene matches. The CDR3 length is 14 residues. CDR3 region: CASSLPQGAYGYTF. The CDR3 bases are TGCGCCAGCAGCTTGCCCCAGGGGGCCTATGGCTACACCTTC.

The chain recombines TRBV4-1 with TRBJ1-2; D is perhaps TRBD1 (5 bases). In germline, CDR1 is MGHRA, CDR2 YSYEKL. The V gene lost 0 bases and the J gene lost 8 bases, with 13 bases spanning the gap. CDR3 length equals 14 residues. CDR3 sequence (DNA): TGCGCCAGCAGCCAAGAAGGGGAGGTGGGAGGCTACACCTTC. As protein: CASSQEGEVGGYTF.

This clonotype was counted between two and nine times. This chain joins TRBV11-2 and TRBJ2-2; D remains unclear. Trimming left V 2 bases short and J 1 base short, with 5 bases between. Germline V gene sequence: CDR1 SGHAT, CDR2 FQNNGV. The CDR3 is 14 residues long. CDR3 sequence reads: CASSLNRNTGELFF. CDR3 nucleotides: TGTGCCAGCAGCTTAAACCGGAACACCGGGGAGCTGTTTTTT.

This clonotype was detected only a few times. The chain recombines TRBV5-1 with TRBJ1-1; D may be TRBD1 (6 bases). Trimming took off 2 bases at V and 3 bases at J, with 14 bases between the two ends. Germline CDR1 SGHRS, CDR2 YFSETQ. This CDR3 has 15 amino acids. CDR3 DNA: TGCGCCAGCAGCTTAACAGGGAGTGGGGACACTGAAGCTTTCTTT. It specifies CASSLTGSGDTEAFF. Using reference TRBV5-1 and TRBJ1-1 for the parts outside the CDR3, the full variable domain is KAGVTQTPRYLIKTRGQQVTLSCSPISGHRSVSWYQQTPGQGLQFLFEYFSETQRNKGNFPGRFSGRQFSNSRSEMNVSTLELGDSALYLCASSLTGSGDTEAFFGQGTRLTVV.

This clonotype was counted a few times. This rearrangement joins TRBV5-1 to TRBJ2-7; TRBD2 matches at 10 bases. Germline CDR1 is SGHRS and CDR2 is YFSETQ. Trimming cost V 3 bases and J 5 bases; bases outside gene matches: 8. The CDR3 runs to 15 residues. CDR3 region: CASSSRSGGAHEQYF. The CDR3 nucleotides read TGCGCCAGCAGCTCTAGAAGCGGGGGGGCCCACGAGCAGTACTTC. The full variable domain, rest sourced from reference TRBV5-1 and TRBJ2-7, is KAGVTQTPRYLIKTRGQQVTLSCSPISGHRSVSWYQQTPGQGLQFLFEYFSETQRNKGNFPGRFSGRQFSNSRSEMNVSTLELGDSALYLCASSSRSGGAHEQYFGPGTRLTVT.

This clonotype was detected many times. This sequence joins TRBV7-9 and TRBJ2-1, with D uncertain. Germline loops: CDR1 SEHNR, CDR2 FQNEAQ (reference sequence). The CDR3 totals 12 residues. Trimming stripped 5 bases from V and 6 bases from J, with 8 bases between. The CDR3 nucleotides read TGTGCCAGCAGCCTTGTTGCCAATGAGCAGTTCTTC. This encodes CASSLVANEQFF.

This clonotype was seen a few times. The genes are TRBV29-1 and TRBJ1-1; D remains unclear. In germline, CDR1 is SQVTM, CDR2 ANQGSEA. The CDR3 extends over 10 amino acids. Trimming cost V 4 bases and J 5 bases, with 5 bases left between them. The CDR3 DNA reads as TGCAGCGTTGGAGAGACTGAAGCTTTCTTT. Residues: CSVGETEAFF.

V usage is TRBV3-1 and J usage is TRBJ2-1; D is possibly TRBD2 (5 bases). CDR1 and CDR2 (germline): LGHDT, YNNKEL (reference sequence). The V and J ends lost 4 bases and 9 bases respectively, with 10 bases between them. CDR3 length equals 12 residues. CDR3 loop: CASSPDGGEQFF. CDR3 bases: TGTGCCAGCAGCCCCGACGGAGGTGAGCAGTTCTTC.

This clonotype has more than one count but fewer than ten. The CDR3 region has the DNA TGTGCCAGCAGTTCCCAAACGAACACTGAAGCTTTCTTT. This encodes CASSSQTNTEAFF. This sequence joins TRBV12-3 or TRBV12-4 and TRBJ1-1; D unclear. The CDR3 runs 13 residues. The V end lost 4 bases, the J end lost 1 base, and 7 bases lay between the germline ends.

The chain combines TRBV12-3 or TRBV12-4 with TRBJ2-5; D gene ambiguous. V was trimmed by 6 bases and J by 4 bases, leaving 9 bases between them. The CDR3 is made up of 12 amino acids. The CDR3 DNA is TGTGCCAGCAGGCCACCGGGAGAGACCCAGTACTTC. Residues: CASRPPGETQYF.

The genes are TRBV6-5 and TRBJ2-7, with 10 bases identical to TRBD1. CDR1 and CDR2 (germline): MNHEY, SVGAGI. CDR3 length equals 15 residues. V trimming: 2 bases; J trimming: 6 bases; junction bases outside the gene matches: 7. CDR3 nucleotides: TGTGCCAGCAGTTACGGTTTGACAGGGGGCACCGAGCAGTACTTC. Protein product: CASSYGLTGGTEQYF.

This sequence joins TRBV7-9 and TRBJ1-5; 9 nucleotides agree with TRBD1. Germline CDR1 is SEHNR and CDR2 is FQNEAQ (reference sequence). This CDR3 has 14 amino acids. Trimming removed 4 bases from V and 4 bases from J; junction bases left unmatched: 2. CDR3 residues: CASSWGQGNQPQHF. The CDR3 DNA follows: TGTGCCAGCAGCTGGGGACAGGGAAATCAGCCCCAGCATTTT.

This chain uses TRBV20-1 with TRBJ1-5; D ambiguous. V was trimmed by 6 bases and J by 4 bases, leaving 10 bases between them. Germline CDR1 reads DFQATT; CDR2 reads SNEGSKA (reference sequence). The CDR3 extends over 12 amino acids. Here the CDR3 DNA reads TGCAGTGCAACGGGATTTAATCAGCCCCAGCATTTT. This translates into CSATGFNQPQHF.

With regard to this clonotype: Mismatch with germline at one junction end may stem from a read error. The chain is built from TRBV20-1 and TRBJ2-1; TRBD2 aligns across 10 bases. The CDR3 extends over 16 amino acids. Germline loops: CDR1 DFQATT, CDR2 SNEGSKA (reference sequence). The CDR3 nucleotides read TGCAGTGCTAGAGCCGCTAGCGGGGGCCCTTACAATAAGCAGTTCTTC. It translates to CSARAASGGPYNKQFF.

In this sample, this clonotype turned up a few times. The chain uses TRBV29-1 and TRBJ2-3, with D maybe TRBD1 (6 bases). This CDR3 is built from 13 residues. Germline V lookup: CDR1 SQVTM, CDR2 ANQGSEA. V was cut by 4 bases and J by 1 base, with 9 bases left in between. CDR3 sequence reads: CSVVGAGTDTQYF. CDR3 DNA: TGCAGCGTTGTGGGGGCTGGCACAGATACGCAGTATTTT.